These T cell receptor beta chains were read from a single sample in a study of shared clonotypes between healthy human individuals. Assay: immunoSEQ multiplex PCR; the TCRdb copy retains only in-frame clones and omits some. The sample lists 2 million to 2.5 million clones; 85% to 95% were seen once. What was sequenced was naive CD4+ T cells from PBMCs. These receptors were taken from a young man in good health. Some clones in this sample may be carry-over from other donors' samples. Each CDR3 is given with its conserved first and last residue. Fields, in order: clone size, J gene, V gene, D gene, CDR3 protein, CDR3 DNA. The D gene is left open where the match is weak. Rows may omit the clone size; those that give it use once, few, many or a size class.

>.|TRBJ2-3|TRBV7-2|.
CASSLGGRLSTDTQYF
TGTGCCAGCAGCTTAGGGGGCAGACTGAGCACAGATACGCAGTATTTT
>.|TRBJ1-1|TRBV11-2|.
CASRNYEAFF
TGTGCCAGCCGTAACTATGAAGCTTTCTTT
>.|TRBJ2-5|TRBV11-2|.
CASSFRTPGETQYF
TGTGCCAGCAGCTTCCGGACACCTGGGGAGACCCAGTACTTC
>.|TRBJ1-2|TRBV6-6|TRBD1
CASSRITGDRSYGYTF
TGTGCCAGCAGTCGCATCACAGGGGATAGGAGCTATGGCTACACCTTC
>.|TRBJ1-2|TRBV4-1|.
CASSPQVDVGGFYGYTF
TGCGCCAGCAGCCCACAAGTGGACGTGGGGGGCTTTTATGGCTACACCTTC
>.|TRBJ1-5|TRBV9|.
CASSVRSPGRQDQPQHF
TGTGCCAGCAGCGTCCGCTCCCCAGGACGGCAGGATCAGCCCCAGCATTTT
>.|TRBJ2-2|TRBV4-3|.
CASSHIRTGELFF
TGCGCCAGCAGCCACATTCGGACCGGGGAGCTGTTTTTT
>.|TRBJ1-3|TRBV18|.
CASSLSREGRPSSGNTIYF
TGTGCCAGCTCACTATCCCGGGAGGGACGGCCAAGCTCTGGAAACACCATATATTTT
>.|TRBJ1-2|TRBV28|TRBD1
CASSLLSPSGGRGYTF
TGTGCCAGCAGTTTACTCTCCCCCTCAGGGGGCCGGGGCTACACCTTC
>.|TRBJ2-5|TRBV7-3|.
CATATITQETQYF
TGTGCCACCGCCACCATAACCCAAGAGACCCAGTACTTC
>.|TRBJ2-2|TRBV12-5|TRBD2
CASGWGRGDTGELFF
TGTGCTAGTGGCTGGGGGAGGGGCGACACCGGGGAGCTGTTTTTT
>.|TRBJ1-2|TRBV21-1|.
CASSKLNRSSAGYTF
TGTGCCAGCAGCAAATTGAACAGGTCGTCCGCTGGCTACACCTTC
>.|TRBJ1-2|TRBV19|.
CASSPRGDNYGYTF
TGTGCCAGTAGTCCCCGGGGGGATAACTATGGCTACACCTTC
>.|TRBJ2-3|TRBV5-1|.
CASRPTSTDTQYF
TGCGCCAGCAGGCCTACTAGCACAGATACGCAGTATTTT
>.|TRBJ2-3|TRBV11-3|.
CASSPRQYSRTDTQYF
TGTGCCAGCAGCCCGAGACAGTATTCGCGCACAGATACGCAGTATTTT
>.|TRBJ1-2|TRBV6-5|.
CASSYSPQGAYGYTF
TGTGCCAGCAGTTACTCCCCTCAGGGAGCCTATGGCTACACCTTC
>.|TRBJ2-4|TRBV6-1|.
CASSGRQERAGNIQYF
TGTGCCAGCAGTGGGCGACAGGAAAGGGCAGGTAACATTCAGTACTTC
>.|TRBJ1-3|TRBV10-3|.
CAISGRDSGNTIYF
TGTGCCATCAGCGGCAGGGACTCTGGAAACACCATATATTTT
>.|TRBJ2-1|TRBV9|TRBD2
CASSVGLAGYNEQFF
TGTGCCAGCAGCGTAGGCCTAGCGGGATACAATGAGCAGTTCTTC
>.|TRBJ2-7|TRBV30|.
CAWLLGNEQYF
TGTGCCTGGCTTTTAGGTAATGAGCAGTACTTC
>.|TRBJ1-1|TRBV5-4|.
CASSLGVTALRHTEAFF
TGTGCCAGCAGCTTGGGAGTGACAGCCCTACGTCACACTGAAGCTTTCTTT
>once|TRBJ1-1|TRBV5-4|.
CASSSLRWGAENTEAFF
TGTGCCAGCAGCTCCCTTAGGTGGGGGGCGGAAAACACTGAAGCTTTCTTT
>.|TRBJ1-2|TRBV10-3|TRBD1
CAIRGTGWHYGYTF
TGTGCCATCAGGGGGACAGGGTGGCACTATGGCTACACCTTC
>.|TRBJ1-4|TRBV10-3|.
CAISESNQATNEKLFF
TGTGCCATCAGTGAGTCGAACCAAGCAACTAATGAAAAACTGTTTTTT
>.|TRBJ2-2|TRBV4-2|TRBD1
CASSQGDRDTGELFF
TGTGCCAGCAGCCAAGGGGACAGGGACACCGGGGAGCTGTTTTTT
>.|TRBJ1-4|TRBV28|.
CASSFWGGIPTNEKLFF
TGTGCCAGCAGTTTTTGGGGGGGGATTCCAACTAATGAAAAACTGTTTTTT
>.|TRBJ1-3|TRBV5-1|.
CASSAGGTVSPGNTIYF
TGCGCCAGCAGCGCCGGGGGGACTGTATCACCGGGAAACACCATATATTTT
>.|TRBJ2-3|TRBV19|.
CASSVGGSTDTQYF
TGTGCCAGTAGTGTCGGGGGCAGCACAGATACGCAGTATTTT
>.|TRBJ1-2|TRBV19|.
CASSPQVSGRGGYGYTF
TGTGCCAGTAGTCCCCAGGTTTCTGGGCGGGGCGGCTATGGCTACACCTTC
>few|TRBJ1-1|TRBV27|.
CASSLKSRPVGTEAFF
TGTGCCAGCAGTTTAAAGAGTCGTCCAGTGGGCACTGAAGCTTTCTTT
>.|TRBJ2-2|TRBV18|TRBD2
CASSPHGLAGAGGELFF
TGTGCCAGCTCACCACATGGACTAGCGGGAGCTGGCGGGGAGCTGTTTTTT
>.|TRBJ1-2|TRBV10-3|.
CAISTQQPARPTGYTF
TGTGCCATCAGTACCCAACAGCCCGCGCGACCCACTGGCTACACCTTC
>.|TRBJ1-1|TRBV5-1|TRBD1
CASSQDPGGVNTEAFF
TGCGCCAGCAGTCAAGATCCAGGGGGTGTTAACACTGAAGCTTTCTTT
>once|TRBJ2-2|TRBV28|.
CASSLRTVNTGELFF
TGTGCCAGCAGTTTGAGGACGGTTAACACCGGGGAGCTGTTTTTT
>.|TRBJ2-7|TRBV6-6|.
CASSYSRGATPYEQYF
TGTGCCAGCAGTTACTCTCGGGGGGCGACCCCCTACGAGCAGTACTTC
>.|TRBJ1-1|TRBV5-1|TRBD1
CASSSRGLGTEAFF
TGCGCCAGCAGCTCCAGGGGGCTGGGCACTGAAGCTTTCTTT
>.|TRBJ2-5|TRBV5-1|.
CASSWGRTGDHQETQYF
TGCGCCAGCAGCTGGGGGCGAACGGGGGACCACCAAGAGACCCAGTACTTC
>once|TRBJ1-2|TRBV2|TRBD1
CASRGQGKGEGYTF
TGTGCCAGCAGAGGACAGGGGAAGGGGGAAGGCTACACCTTC
>.|TRBJ1-1|TRBV7-9|.
CASKFDSLNTEAFF
TGTGCCAGCAAGTTCGACAGCCTGAACACTGAAGCTTTCTTT
>.|TRBJ1-1|TRBV7-8|.
CASSLGGNRVYTEAFF
TGTGCCAGCAGCTTAGGAGGAAATAGGGTGTACACTGAAGCTTTCTTT
>.|TRBJ2-1|TRBV9|TRBD2
CASSYSGSTYNEQFF
TGTGCCAGCAGTTATAGCGGGAGTACGTACAATGAGCAGTTCTTC
>.|TRBJ2-7|TRBV27|.
CASRWWGGATLDYEQYF
TGTGCCAGCAGGTGGTGGGGGGGCGCGACTCTAGACTACGAGCAGTACTTC
>once|TRBJ2-7|TRBV28|.
CASSLEVEFYEQYF
TGTGCCAGCAGTTTAGAAGTGGAATTCTACGAGCAGTACTTC
>.|TRBJ1-1|TRBV11-3|.
CASSLEANTEAFF
TGTGCCAGCAGCTTAGAGGCGAACACTGAAGCTTTCTTT
>.|TRBJ2-1|TRBV5-6|.
CASSFERARSYNEQFF
TGTGCCAGCAGCTTCGAGCGGGCCCGCTCCTACAATGAGCAGTTCTTC
>.|TRBJ2-5|TRBV30|.
CAWSEAGIRRLTQYF
TGTGCCTGGAGTGAAGCAGGGATCCGTCGGTTGACCCAGTACTTC
>.|TRBJ2-1|TRBV7-3|TRBD2
CASRLGTSGTGEQFF
TGTGCCAGCAGGTTAGGGACTAGCGGGACAGGTGAGCAGTTCTTC
>.|TRBJ1-1|TRBV2|.
CASRVRWNTEAFF
TGTGCCAGCAGGGTACGGTGGAACACTGAAGCTTTCTTT
>.|TRBJ2-7|TRBV6-6|.
CASSYRGRGHYEQYF
TGTGCCAGCAGTTACCGGGGGCGGGGTCACTACGAGCAGTACTTC
>.|TRBJ1-4|TRBV18|.
CASSSVREVVKLFF
TGTGCCAGCTCATCCGTTCGGGAAGTCGTAAAACTGTTTTTT
>.|TRBJ2-3|TRBV28|TRBD2
CASSSPGGGTDTQYF
TGTGCCAGCAGTTCCCCGGGGGGTGGCACAGATACGCAGTATTTT
>.|TRBJ2-1|TRBV20-1|.
CSASRGNEQFF
TGCAGTGCTAGTCGGGGGAATGAGCAGTTCTTC
>.|TRBJ2-5|TRBV6-5|TRBD1
CASSRQGVETQYF
TGTGCCAGCAGTCGACAGGGTGTAGAGACCCAGTACTTC
>.|TRBJ2-3|TRBV27|.
CASSLLAATSTDTQYF
TGTGCCAGCAGTTTACTCGCTGCCACTAGCACAGATACGCAGTATTTT
>.|TRBJ1-1|TRBV2|.
CASKRGGNTEAFF
TGTGCCAGCAAAAGGGGAGGGAACACTGAAGCTTTCTTT